Listed below are T cell receptor beta chains from one sample, sequenced in a study of early T cells in non-severe SARS-CoV-2 infection. TCRdb itself ran the 5' RACE reads through MiXCR, one entry per CDR3 protein. This sample yields tens of thousands of distinct CDR3 sequences, of which roughly 5% are seen a single time; about 10% belongs to the top ten. The source material was whole blood. The receptor set was obtained from an adult who was a healthcare worker with PCR-confirmed SARS-CoV-2 infection or an uninfected control (not recorded which). CDR3s include the opening cysteine and the closing phenylalanine or tryptophan. The listing skips clone size in some rows; elsewhere it reads once, few, many or a size class.

clone_size,cdr3_length,j_call,v_call,cdr3_aa
many,13,TRBJ2-7,TRBV7-2,CASSTQAPYEQYF
few,11,TRBJ2-7,TRBV12-3/TRBV12-4,CASSLAGEQYF
many,14,TRBJ1-2,TRBV4-2,CASSLRTGGDGYTF
many,14,TRBJ2-2,TRBV11-2,CASSLRWVPGELFF
many,13,TRBJ1-5,TRBV21-1,CARGPLSSQPQHF
many,13,TRBJ1-5,TRBV2,CASRGQGDQPQHF
NA,14,TRBJ2-5,TRBV2,CASSRDRGRETQYF
many,14,TRBJ2-1,TRBV9,CASSPSTALNEQFF
few,12,TRBJ2-7,TRBV7-2,CASSLIAYEQYF
many,15,TRBJ1-2,TRBV20-1,CSARDYSGGNYGYTF
many,14,TRBJ1-1,TRBV20-1,CSARSGQTYTEAFF
many,14,TRBJ1-1,TRBV10-3,CAISESWLNTEAFF
NA,14,TRBJ2-5,TRBV10-3,CAISESQGAETQYF
few,12,TRBJ2-1,TRBV15,CATSRDYYEQFF
NA,13,TRBJ1-4,TRBV6-5,CASSWGPNEKLFF
many,16,TRBJ2-1,TRBV7-2,CASSLDGTGVIYEQFF
NA,15,TRBJ2-1,TRBV4-3,CASSQDRSPHNEQFF
NA,14,TRBJ1-2,TRBV3-1,CASSQRTASYGYTF
many,12,TRBJ2-3,TRBV7-2,CASSLRSDTQYF
many,18,TRBJ2-2,TRBV4-3,CASSQDYTGAGNTGELFF
NA,12,TRBJ1-1,TRBV29-1,CSTRRGNTEAFF
many,14,TRBJ2-1,TRBV6-1,CASSVLAGVNEQFF
many,14,TRBJ2-7,TRBV7-2,CASSSSQGAYEQYF
many,12,TRBJ1-2,TRBV6-5,CASTMEGYRYTF
many,16,TRBJ2-2,TRBV7-9,CASSLGLAGYTGELFF
many,15,TRBJ1-1,TRBV6-2/TRBV6-3,CASRKDRALATEAFF
few,8,TRBJ1-2,TRBV29-1,CSVGGYTF
few,14,TRBJ2-1,TRBV6-2/TRBV6-3,CASSYSDRVNEQFF
many,16,TRBJ2-3,TRBV9,CASSVGELGGTDTQYF
many,17,TRBJ1-1,TRBV5-4,CASSSGQALLRNTEAFF
NA,12,TRBJ1-1,TRBV12-3/TRBV12-4,CASSFLVTEAFF
NA,16,TRBJ2-7,TRBV10-2,CASSAGTGTGIYEQYF
medium-sized,12,TRBJ2-1,TRBV14,CASSQAIDEQFF
many,15,TRBJ2-1,TRBV11-3,CASSPGTGKWNEQFF
many,20,TRBJ1-5,TRBV3-1,CASSQEFLVRVRDSNQPQHF
few,15,TRBJ2-3,TRBV11-2,CASSPRGADTDTQYF
many,13,TRBJ2-1,TRBV29-1,CSTGQGVGNEQFF
many,16,TRBJ2-2,TRBV4-3,CASSQDGGRDTGELFF
many,11,TRBJ2-1,TRBV11-2,CASTEGYEQFF
NA,13,TRBJ2-3,TRBV2,CASSRELPDTQYF
NA,17,TRBJ1-3,TRBV3-1,CASSQGRAGRSGNTIYF
many,15,TRBJ2-1,TRBV5-5,CASSKDRGTYNEQFF
many,12,TRBJ1-6,TRBV7-6,CASSLAHNTLHF
many,16,TRBJ2-7,TRBV28,CASSGQDRGRLSEQYF
NA,15,TRBJ2-1,TRBV14,CASSSTSGLGNEQFF
many,14,TRBJ1-4,TRBV6-6,CASTRGGTNEKLFF
many,15,TRBJ2-2,TRBV24-1,CATSQGSSNTGELFF
many,15,TRBJ2-1,TRBV7-2,CASSFSSGSYNEQFF
many,12,TRBJ2-7,TRBV29-1,CSVQSGSYEQYF
few,13,TRBJ1-1,TRBV6-5,CASYNRPGAEAFF
many,16,TRBJ2-2,TRBV11-2,CASSLNRGRSTGELFF
many,17,TRBJ1-1,TRBV9,CASSPAGDSVSRAEAFF
few,15,TRBJ2-3,TRBV11-2,CASSSTSASTDTQYF
many,13,TRBJ1-2,TRBV5-1,CASSLDADYGYTF
many,14,TRBJ1-6,TRBV7-8,CASSSQTWDSPLHF
few,14,TRBJ1-3,TRBV30,CAWSGGTAGNTIYF
many,11,TRBJ1-1,TRBV11-2,CASSPRDRIFF
NA,13,TRBJ2-5,TRBV5-4,CASTPRDQETQYF
many,13,TRBJ1-2,TRBV29-1,CSVVIRQGYGYTF